Listed here is a single TCR beta chain. CDR1 and CDR2 from the germline V gene are SEHNR and FQNEAQ (reference sequence). This CDR3 comprises 16 residues. Trimming shortened V by 3 bases and J by 1 base, and 15 bases separated the two germline ends. The table came from immunoSEQ multiplex PCR; TCRdb's copy has only in-frame clones and leaves some out. Among some 150,000 clones listed, 80% to 90% were seen once. The sample belongs to a study of blood T cell repertoires in COVID-19. Study summary: PBMCs, B-cell-depleted T cells, or T cells provided the cDNA or gDNA that made up the material.

V usage is TRBV7-9 and J usage is TRBJ2-5; unclear D gene. Sequencing input: peripheral blood. This sequence was found in a man aged 18 to 29 with active or convalescent COVID-19. The CDR3 DNA sequence: TGTGCCAGCAGCTTCCCCGGCAGACAAGCCCAAGAGACCCAGTACTTC. This encodes CASSFPGRQAQETQYF.